Shown below are 2 T cell receptor beta chains from a single sample sequenced in a study of vaccination and CD4 T cells after COVID-19. Cultured CD4+ T-cell DNA underwent Oncomine TCR Beta short-read sequencing. TCRdb ran MiXCR on the PCR reads and lists one entry per CDR3 protein. The sample holds some 7,000 distinct CDR3 sequences; less than 40% are singletons and the top ten take roughly 19%. Described treatment: approximately nine-day PBMC culture with coronavirus spike peptide pools or control peptides (ViraFEST assay). The unexposed donor's CD4+ T cells were collected before the COVID-19 pandemic (2011-2018). The antigens these receptors bind are not known. Sequencing used CD4+ T cells from blood, cultured in vitro. All receptors come from a human donor in good health.

The V and J genes are TRBV28 and TRBJ2-3; 10 positions match TRBD1. The V gene end was trimmed by 4 bases and the J gene end by 5 bases; junction bases not matched to a gene: 15. Germline V gene data show CDR1 as MDHEN and CDR2 as SYDVKM. The CDR3 has 18 amino acids. CDR3 residues: CASSYPRTGGNREDTQYF. The CDR3 nucleotides are TGTGCCAGCAGTTACCCCCGGACAGGGGGTAATCGGGAAGATACGCAGTATTTT. The variable domain in full, completed from reference TRBV28 and TRBJ2-3, reads DVKVTQSSRYLVKRTGEKVFLECVQDMDHENMFWYRQDPGLGLRLIYFSYDVKMKEKGDIPEGYSVSREKKERFSLILESASTNQTSMYLCASSYPRTGGNREDTQYFGPGTRLTVL.

This chain uses TRBV18 with TRBJ1-4; D gene uncertain. The CDR3 is made up of 11 amino acids. CDR1 and CDR2 (germline): KGHSH, LQKENI. V was cut by 3 bases and J by 5 bases, with 1 base left in between. CDR3 DNA sequence: TGTGCCAGCTCACCGAATGAAAAACTGTTTTTT. Encoded protein: CASSPNEKLFF.